This T cell receptor beta chain was captured in a study of control samples from healthy donors and cancer patients. Germline V gives CDR1 MNHEY, CDR2 SVGAGI. Trimming stripped 4 bases from V and 0 bases from J, with 7 bases between. The CDR3 totals 13 residues. TCRdb's copy holds only in-frame clones and misses some; the assay was immunoSEQ multiplex PCR. The sample consists of 150,000 to 200,000 clones, roughly 92% of them appearing once. This sequence was found in a man aged 30 to 39 in good health. J is TRBJ2-7 and V is TRBV6-5, with D perhaps matching TRBD1 (5 bases). Sequenced material: blood. CDR3 amino acids: CASSSTASYEQYF. DNA of the CDR3: TGTGCCAGCAGTTCGACAGCCTCCTACGAGCAGTACTTC.